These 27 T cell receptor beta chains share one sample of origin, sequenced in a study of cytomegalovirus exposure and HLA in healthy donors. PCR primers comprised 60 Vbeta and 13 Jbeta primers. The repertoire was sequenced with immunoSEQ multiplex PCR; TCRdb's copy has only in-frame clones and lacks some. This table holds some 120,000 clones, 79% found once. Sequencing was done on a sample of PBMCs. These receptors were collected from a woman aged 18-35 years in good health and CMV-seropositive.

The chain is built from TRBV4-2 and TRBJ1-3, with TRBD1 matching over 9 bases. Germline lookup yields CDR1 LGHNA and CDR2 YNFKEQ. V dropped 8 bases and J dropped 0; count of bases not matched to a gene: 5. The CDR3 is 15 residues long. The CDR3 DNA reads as TGTGCCAGCGGCGGGACAGGGAGCTCTGGAAACACCATATATTTT. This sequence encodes CASGGTGSSGNTIYF.

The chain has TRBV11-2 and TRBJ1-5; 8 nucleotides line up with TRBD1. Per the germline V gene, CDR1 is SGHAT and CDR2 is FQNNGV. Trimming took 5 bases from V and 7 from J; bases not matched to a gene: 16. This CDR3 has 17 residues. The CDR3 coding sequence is TGTGCCAGCAGCAGAGGTGGGCCAGGGGGCATTTTCCAGCCCCAGCATTTT. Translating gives CASSRGGPGGIFQPQHF.

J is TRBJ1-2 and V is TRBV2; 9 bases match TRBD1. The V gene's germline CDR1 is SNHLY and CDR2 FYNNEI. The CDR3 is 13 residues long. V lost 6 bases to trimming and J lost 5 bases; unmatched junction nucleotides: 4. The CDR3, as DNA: TGTGCCAGCAGGATCGACAGGGGGTATGGCTACACCTTC. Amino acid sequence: CASRIDRGYGYTF.

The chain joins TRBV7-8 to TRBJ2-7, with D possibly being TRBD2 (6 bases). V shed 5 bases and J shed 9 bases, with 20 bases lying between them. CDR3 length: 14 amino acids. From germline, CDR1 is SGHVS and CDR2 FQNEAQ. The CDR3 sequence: CASSLRGSPEGQYF. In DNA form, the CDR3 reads TGTGCCAGCAGCCTCCGGGGGAGCCCCGAAGGGCAGTACTTC.

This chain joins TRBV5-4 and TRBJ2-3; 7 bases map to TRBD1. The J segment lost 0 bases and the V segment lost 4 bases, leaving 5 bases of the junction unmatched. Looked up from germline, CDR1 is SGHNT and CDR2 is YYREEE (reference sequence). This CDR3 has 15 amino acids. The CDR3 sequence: CASSPDRSSTDTQYF. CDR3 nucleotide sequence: TGTGCCAGCAGCCCGGACAGGTCTAGCACAGATACGCAGTATTTT. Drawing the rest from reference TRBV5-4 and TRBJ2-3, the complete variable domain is ETGVTQSPTHLIKTRGQQVTLRCSSQSGHNTVSWYQQALGQGPQFIFQYYREEENGRGNFPPRFSGLQFPNYSSELNVNALELDDSALYLCASSPDRSSTDTQYFGPGTRLTVL.

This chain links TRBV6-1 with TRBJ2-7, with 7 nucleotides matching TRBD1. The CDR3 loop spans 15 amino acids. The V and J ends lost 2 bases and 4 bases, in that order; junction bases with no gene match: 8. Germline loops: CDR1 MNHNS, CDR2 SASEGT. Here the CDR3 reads CASSERYRGLYEQYF. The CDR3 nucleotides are TGTGCCAGCAGTGAAAGGTACAGGGGCTTGTACGAGCAGTACTTC.

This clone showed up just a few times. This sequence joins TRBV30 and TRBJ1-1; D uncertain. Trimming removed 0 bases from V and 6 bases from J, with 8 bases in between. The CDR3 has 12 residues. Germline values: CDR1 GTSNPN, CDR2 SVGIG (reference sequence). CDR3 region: CAWSVPVPEAFF. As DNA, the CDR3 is TGTGCCTGGAGTGTACCGGTCCCTGAAGCTTTCTTT.

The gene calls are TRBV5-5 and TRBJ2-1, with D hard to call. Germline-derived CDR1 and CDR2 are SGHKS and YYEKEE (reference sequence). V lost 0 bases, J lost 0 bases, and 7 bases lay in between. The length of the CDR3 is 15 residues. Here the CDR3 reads CASSLGASSYNEQFF. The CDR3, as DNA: TGTGCCAGCAGCTTGGGAGCTAGCTCCTACAATGAGCAGTTCTTC.

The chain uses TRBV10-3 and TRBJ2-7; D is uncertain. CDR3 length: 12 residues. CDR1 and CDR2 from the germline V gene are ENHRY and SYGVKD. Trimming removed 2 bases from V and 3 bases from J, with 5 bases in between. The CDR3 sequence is CAISEVVYEQYF. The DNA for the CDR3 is TGTGCCATCAGTGAGGTAGTCTACGAGCAGTACTTC.

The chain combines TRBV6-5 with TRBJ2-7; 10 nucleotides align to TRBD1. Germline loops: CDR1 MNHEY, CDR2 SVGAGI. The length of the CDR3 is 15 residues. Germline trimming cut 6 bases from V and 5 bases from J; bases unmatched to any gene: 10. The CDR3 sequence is CASRRNRDRGDEQYF. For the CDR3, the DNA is TGTGCCAGCAGGCGCAACCGGGACAGGGGCGACGAGCAGTACTTC.

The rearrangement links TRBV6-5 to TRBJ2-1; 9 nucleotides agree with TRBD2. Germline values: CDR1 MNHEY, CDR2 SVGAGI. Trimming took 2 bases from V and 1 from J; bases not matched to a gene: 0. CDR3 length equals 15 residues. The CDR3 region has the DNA TGTGCCAGCAGTTACACTAGCGGGTCCTACAATGAGCAGTTCTTC. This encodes CASSYTSGSYNEQFF.

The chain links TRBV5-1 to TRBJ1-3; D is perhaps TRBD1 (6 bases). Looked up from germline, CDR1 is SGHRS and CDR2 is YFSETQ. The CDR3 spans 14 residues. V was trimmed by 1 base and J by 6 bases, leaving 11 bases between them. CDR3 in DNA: TGCGCCAGCAGCTTGAACAGGGCCGCAAACACCATATATTTT. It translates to CASSLNRAANTIYF.

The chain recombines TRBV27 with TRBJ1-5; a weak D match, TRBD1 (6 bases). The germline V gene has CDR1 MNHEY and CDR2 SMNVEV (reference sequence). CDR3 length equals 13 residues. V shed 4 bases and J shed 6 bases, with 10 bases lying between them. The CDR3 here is CASSWGGGQPQHF. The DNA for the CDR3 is TGTGCCAGCAGTTGGGGAGGGGGTCAGCCCCAGCATTTT.

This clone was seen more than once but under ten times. The DNA of the CDR3 is TGTGCCACCAGCAGAGATCTAGCGGGAGGGTTTGAGACCCAGTACTTC. This translates into CATSRDLAGGFETQYF. The V call is TRBV15, the J call TRBJ2-5; 12 nucleotides line up with TRBD2. The V gene end was trimmed by 0 bases and the J gene end by 5 bases; junction bases not matched to a gene: 4. Germline V gene data show CDR1 as LNHNV and CDR2 as YYDKDF (reference sequence). This CDR3 contains 16 residues. The full variable domain, rest sourced from reference TRBV15 and TRBJ2-5, is DAMVIQNPRYQVTQFGKPVTLSCSQTLNHNVMYWYQQKSSQAPKLLFHYYDKDFNNEADTPDNFQSRRPNTSFCFLDIRSPGLGDTAMYLCATSRDLAGGFETQYFGPGTRLLVL.

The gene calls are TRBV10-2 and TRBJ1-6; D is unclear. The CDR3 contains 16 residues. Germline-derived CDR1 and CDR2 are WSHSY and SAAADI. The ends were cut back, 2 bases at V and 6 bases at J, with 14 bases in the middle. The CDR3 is CASSEGSLVFNSPLHF. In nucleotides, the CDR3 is TGCGCCAGCAGTGAGGGCAGTCTGGTTTTTAATTCACCCCTCCACTTT.

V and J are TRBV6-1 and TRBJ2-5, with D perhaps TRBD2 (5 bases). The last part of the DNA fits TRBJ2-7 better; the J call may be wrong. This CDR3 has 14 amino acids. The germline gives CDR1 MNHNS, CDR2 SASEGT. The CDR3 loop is CASRTGVGSYEQYF. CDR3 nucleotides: TGTGCCAGCAGGACCGGGGTGGGCTCCTACGAGCAGTACTTC.

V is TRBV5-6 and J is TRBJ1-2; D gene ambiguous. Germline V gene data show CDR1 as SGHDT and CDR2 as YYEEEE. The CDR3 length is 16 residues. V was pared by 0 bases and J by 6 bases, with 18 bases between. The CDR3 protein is CASSLAEEAQWHGYTF. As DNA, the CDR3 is TGTGCCAGCAGCTTGGCCGAAGAGGCCCAGTGGCATGGCTACACCTTC.

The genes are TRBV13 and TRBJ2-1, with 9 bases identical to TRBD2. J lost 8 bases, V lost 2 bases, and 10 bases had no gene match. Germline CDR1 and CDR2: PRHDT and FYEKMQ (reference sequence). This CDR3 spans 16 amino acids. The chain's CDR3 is CASSLRAGGYKDEQFF. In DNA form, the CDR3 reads TGTGCCAGCAGCTTAAGAGCGGGAGGCTACAAGGATGAGCAGTTCTTC.

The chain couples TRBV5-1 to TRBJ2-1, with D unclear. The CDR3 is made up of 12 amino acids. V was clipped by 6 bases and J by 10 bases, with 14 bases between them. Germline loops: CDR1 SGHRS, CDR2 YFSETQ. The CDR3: CASTRWAEEQFF. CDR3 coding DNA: TGCGCCAGCACCCGATGGGCAGAGGAGCAGTTCTTC.

The CDR3: CASSHGETGNTIYF. The CDR3 DNA reads as TGTGCCAGCAGCCACGGGGAAACTGGAAACACCATATATTTT. The chain recombines TRBV14 with TRBJ1-3; unclear D gene. The CDR3 consists of 14 residues. Germline CDR1 and CDR2: SGHDN and FVKESK. V lost 3 bases and J lost 2, with 8 bases in between.

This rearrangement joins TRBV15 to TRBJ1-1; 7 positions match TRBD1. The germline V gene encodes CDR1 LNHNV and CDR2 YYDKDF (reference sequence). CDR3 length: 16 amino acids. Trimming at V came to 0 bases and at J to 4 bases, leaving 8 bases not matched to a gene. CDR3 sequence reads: CATSRDLQGSATEAFF. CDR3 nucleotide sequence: TGTGCCACCAGCAGAGATCTACAGGGGTCGGCCACTGAAGCTTTCTTT. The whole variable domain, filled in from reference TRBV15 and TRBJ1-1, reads DAMVIQNPRYQVTQFGKPVTLSCSQTLNHNVMYWYQQKSSQAPKLLFHYYDKDFNNEADTPDNFQSRRPNTSFCFLDIRSPGLGDTAMYLCATSRDLQGSATEAFFGQGTRLTVV.

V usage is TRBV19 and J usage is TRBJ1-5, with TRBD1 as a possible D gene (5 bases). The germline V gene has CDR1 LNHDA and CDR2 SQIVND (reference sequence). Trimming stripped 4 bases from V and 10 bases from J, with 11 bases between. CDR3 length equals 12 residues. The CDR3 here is CASSRGEGPQHF. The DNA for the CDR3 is TGTGCCAGTAGTAGGGGGGAAGGCCCCCAGCATTTT.

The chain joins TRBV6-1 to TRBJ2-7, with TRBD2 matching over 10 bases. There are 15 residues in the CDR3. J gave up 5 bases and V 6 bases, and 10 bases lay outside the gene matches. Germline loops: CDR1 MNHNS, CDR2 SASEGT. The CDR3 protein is CASREPGLARDEQYF. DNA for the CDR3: TGTGCCAGCAGGGAACCGGGACTAGCGAGGGACGAGCAGTACTTC.

CDR3 loop: CASSVAGSYEQYF. The CDR3 DNA reads TGTGCCAGCAGTGTTGCGGGTTCCTACGAGCAGTACTTC. This rearrangement joins TRBV2 to TRBJ2-7, with D maybe TRBD2 (5 bases). The CDR3 extends over 13 amino acids. The germline V gene encodes CDR1 SNHLY and CDR2 FYNNEI. The V end lost 4 bases, the J end lost 1 base, and 8 bases lay between the germline ends.

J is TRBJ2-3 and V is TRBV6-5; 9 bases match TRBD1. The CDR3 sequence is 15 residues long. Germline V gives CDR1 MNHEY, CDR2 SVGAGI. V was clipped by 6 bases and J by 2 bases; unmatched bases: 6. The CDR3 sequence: CASREQGAFTDTQYF. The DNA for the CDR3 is TGTGCCAGCAGGGAACAGGGGGCCTTCACAGATACGCAGTATTTT.

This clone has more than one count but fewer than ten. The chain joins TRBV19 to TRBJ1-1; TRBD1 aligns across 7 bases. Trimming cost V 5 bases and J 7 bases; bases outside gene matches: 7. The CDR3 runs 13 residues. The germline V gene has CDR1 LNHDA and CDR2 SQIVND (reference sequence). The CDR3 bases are TGTGCCAGTAGTGAGGGGGCTCGTAATGAAGCTTTCTTT. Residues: CASSEGARNEAFF.

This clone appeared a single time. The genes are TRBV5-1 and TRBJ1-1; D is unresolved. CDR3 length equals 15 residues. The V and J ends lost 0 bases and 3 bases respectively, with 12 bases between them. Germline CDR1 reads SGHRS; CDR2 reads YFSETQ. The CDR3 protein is CASSLAVGGYTEAFF. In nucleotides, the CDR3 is TGCGCCAGCAGCTTGGCGGTTGGAGGGTACACTGAAGCTTTCTTT. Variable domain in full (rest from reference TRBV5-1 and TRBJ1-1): KAGVTQTPRYLIKTRGQQVTLSCSPISGHRSVSWYQQTPGQGLQFLFEYFSETQRNKGNFPGRFSGRQFSNSRSEMNVSTLELGDSALYLCASSLAVGGYTEAFFGQGTRLTVV.